The following is a T cell receptor beta chain sequence with its context. This entry comes from a study of blood T cell repertoires in COVID-19. Overall study: Material from acute and convalescent COVID-19 was sourced from the United States, Italy and Spain. The analysed material was cDNA or gDNA that came from T cells, B-cell-depleted T cells, or PBMCs.

Original processing methods: Amplifying reference gene primers gave estimates of nucleated cell counts. Clones were read by immunoSEQ multiplex PCR, and TCRdb kept only the in-frame ones, dropping some. D and trimming were read from the DNA, whereas the V and J calls and clone size are those reported in that table. This sample carries over 150,000 clones, approximately 88% of them seen once, and the ten largest clones take less than 3.5%. In germline, CDR1 is MNHEY, CDR2 SVGEGT. The CDR3 spans 14 residues. Trimming pared 2 bases from V and 4 bases from J, leaving 11 bases between. The genes are TRBV6-2 or TRBV6-3 and TRBJ1-2; D not resolved. The receptor was isolated from a woman aged 55-69 years with acute or convalescent COVID-19. What was sequenced was peripheral blood. The CDR3 sequence is CASSYLVQTYGYTF. In DNA, the CDR3 is TGTGCCAGCAGTTACCTGGTACAGACCTATGGCTACACCTTC.